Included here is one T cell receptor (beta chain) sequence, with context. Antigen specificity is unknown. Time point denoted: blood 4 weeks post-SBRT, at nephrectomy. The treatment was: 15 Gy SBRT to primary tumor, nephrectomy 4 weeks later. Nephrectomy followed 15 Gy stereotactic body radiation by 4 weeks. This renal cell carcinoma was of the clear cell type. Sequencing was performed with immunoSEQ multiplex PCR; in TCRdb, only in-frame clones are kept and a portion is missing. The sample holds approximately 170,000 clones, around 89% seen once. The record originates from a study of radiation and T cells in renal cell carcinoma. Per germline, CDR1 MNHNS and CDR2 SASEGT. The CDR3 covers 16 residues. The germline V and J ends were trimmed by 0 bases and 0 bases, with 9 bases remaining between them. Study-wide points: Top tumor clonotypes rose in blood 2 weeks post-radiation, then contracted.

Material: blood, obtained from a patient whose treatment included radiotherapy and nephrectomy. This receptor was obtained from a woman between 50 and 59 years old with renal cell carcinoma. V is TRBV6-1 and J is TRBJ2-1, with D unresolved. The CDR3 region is CASSEAPSSSYNEQFF. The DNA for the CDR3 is TGTGCCAGCAGTGAAGCGCCCAGCAGCTCCTACAATGAGCAGTTCTTC.